The sequence of this T cell receptor beta chain was determined in a study of OX40 agonist ivuxolimab in advanced cancers. In this sample, this clone turned up a few times. What it recognizes is unknown. Profiling relied on immunoSEQ multiplex PCR, and the TCRdb table lists in-frame clones only, not all of them. The data contain tens of thousands of clones, about 92% of them singletons. Study-wide results and caveats: CD8+ T cells averaged more expanded clones than CD4+.

The junction had 8 bases not matched to a gene; V was cut back by 6 bases and J by 2 bases. CDR3 size: 15 residues. The germline CDR1 and CDR2 sequences are SGHTA and FQGNSA. This specimen consisted of CD4+ or CD8+ T cells sorted from blood, obtained in a trial of the OX40 agonist ivuxolimab. The sequence was collected from an adult with an advanced solid tumor such as melanoma, head and neck, liver or kidney cancer. This chain uses TRBV7-2 with TRBJ1-2, with 8 bases lining up with TRBD1. CDR3 loop: CASSQTGQGNYGYTF. The CDR3 bases are TGTGCCAGCAGTCAAACCGGACAGGGCAACTATGGCTACACCTTC.